This is a list of T cell receptor beta chains from one sample in a study of vaccination and CD4 T cells after COVID-19. TCRdb ran MiXCR on the PCR reads and lists one entry per CDR3 protein. The sample includes 17,000 or so distinct CDR3 sequences, just under 50% of them seen just once. These receptors' antigens are unknown. Sequences were derived from CD4+ T cells from blood, cultured in vitro, sampled before SARS-CoV-2 vaccination. The receptors shown here come from a human donor who had recovered from COVID-19. Each CDR3 is given with its conserved first and last residue. A row's size may be missing; if present it is once, few, many or a size class.

clone_size | v_call | cdr3_aa
NA | TRBV12-3/TRBV12-4 | CASSLLSRSEQYF
few | TRBV6-5 | CASSSPGRNQPQHF
NA | TRBV10-3 | CAISESKGGDYGYTF
few | TRBV6-2/TRBV6-3 | CASSWTQETQYF
NA | TRBV5-1 | CASSLGAKTLSSYNEQFF
few | TRBV5-4 | CASSREPGTAGTQYF
NA | TRBV7-2 | CASSLDQGVTEAFF
NA | TRBV12-3/TRBV12-4 | CASRKSDYTEAFF
NA | TRBV20-1 | CSASRPSGGADNEQFF
few | TRBV7-8 | CASSRSGGGAEGNTIYF
few | TRBV19 | CASSIRGPAPYEQYF
NA | TRBV7-2 | CASSPQGTGGVYEQYF
NA | TRBV10-1 | CASSESTGLETQYF
few | TRBV29-1 | CSARGGAAKNTEAFF